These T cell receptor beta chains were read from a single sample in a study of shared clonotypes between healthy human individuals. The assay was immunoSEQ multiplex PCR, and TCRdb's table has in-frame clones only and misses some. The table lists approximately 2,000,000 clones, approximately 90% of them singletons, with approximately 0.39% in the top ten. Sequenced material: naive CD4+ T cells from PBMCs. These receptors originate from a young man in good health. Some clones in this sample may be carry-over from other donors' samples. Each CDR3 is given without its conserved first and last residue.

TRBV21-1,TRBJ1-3,ASSNGNRMPRGNTIY
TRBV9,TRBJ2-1,ASSARTSGRNEQF
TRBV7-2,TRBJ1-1,ASRTLEAF
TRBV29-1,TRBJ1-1,SGDRGATEAF
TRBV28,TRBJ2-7,ASGWVSEQY
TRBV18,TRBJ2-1,ASSSDRLGYNEQF
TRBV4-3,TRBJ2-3,ASSHAVGRGRPDTQY
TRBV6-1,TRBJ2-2,ASSSGRTIAGELF
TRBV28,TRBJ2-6,ASSSPGQSPSGANVLT
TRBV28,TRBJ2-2,ASKGWRTGELF
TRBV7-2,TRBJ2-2,ASSFIPRGSTGELF
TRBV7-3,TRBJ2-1,ASRLGGSVYNEQF
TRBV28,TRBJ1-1,ASSRDSLNTEAF
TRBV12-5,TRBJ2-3,ASGLGTVRDTQY
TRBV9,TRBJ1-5,ASSPRGVGGPQH
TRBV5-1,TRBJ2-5,ASSLGLAEKETQY
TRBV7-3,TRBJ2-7,ASSQGRGGSEQY
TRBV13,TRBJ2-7,ASSPGTSGYEQY
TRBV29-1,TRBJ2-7,SVGQGARYEQY
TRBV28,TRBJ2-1,ASRYQGLGPYNEQF
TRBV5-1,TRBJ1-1,ASSLVSQYYTEAF
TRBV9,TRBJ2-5,ASSVGIWSETQY
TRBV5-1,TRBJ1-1,ASSSGTRNTEAF
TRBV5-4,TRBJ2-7,ASSLGGQLAYEQY
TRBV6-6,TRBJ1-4,ASSRDNGGNEKLF
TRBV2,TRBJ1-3,ASTVDGMTGNTIY
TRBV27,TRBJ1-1,ASRPDRGPYSNTEAF
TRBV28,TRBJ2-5,ASSQVAGARETQY
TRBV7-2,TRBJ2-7,ASSVGLEYYEQY
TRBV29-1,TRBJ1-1,SVEPLRRAF
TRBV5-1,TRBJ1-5,ASSPQPNQPQH
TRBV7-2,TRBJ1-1,ASSFRRTEAF
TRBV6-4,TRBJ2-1,ASSVLAGVGNEQF
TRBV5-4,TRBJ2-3,ASSVRLAGADTQY
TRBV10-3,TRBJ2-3,AISEREQSTDTQY
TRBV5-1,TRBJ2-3,ASSFGGGTDTQY
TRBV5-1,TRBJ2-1,ASSPVRSSYNEQF
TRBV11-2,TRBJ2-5,ASSLDLAAETQY
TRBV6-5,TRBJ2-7,ASSGRAAGEQY
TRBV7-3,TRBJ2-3,ASSLVRTDTQY